The 29 T cell receptor beta chains reported below all come from one sample, sequenced in a study of T-cell reconstitution after alpha-beta-depleted transplantation in children. Unique molecular identifiers tagged the TCRbeta library. TCRdb processed the PCR reads anew with MiXCR; each CDR3 protein has one entry. The table has fewer than 150,000 distinct CDR3 sequences, about 9.5% seen once. This specimen consisted of PBMCs, mostly from graft donor cells, obtained 180 days after TCRalphabeta/CD19-depleted stem cell transplant. The origin of the receptors is a girl in the first two years of life who had a stem cell transplant for combined immunodeficiency, so the T cells may come from the graft donor.

The V call is TRBV20-1, the J call TRBJ2-3; D gene ambiguous. The V and J ends lost 5 bases and 3 bases respectively, with 21 bases between them. The CDR3 runs 16 residues. CDR1 and CDR2 from the germline V gene are DFQATT and SNEGSKA (reference sequence). CDR3 nucleotide sequence: TGCAGTGCTCGCCATAGACGGATACCTGGGACAGATACGCAGTATTTT. It translates to CSARHRRIPGTDTQYF.

V gene TRBV10-3 combines with J gene TRBJ2-1; D is perhaps TRBD1 (6 bases). Germline CDR1 is ENHRY and CDR2 is SYGVKD. The length of the CDR3 is 13 residues. The V end lost 8 bases, the J end lost 5 bases, and 13 bases lay between the germline ends. CDR3 sequence: CAIRKNRDNEQFF. CDR3 coding DNA: TGTGCCATCCGAAAAAACAGGGACAATGAGCAGTTCTTC.

This clonotype was counted a few times. V usage is TRBV25-1 and J usage is TRBJ1-1, with unresolved D. CDR3 length: 12 amino acids. Germline CDR1 MGHDK, CDR2 SYGVNS. V gave up 2 bases and J gave up 11 bases, with 12 bases separating them. Written as DNA, the CDR3 is TGTGCCAGCAGTGAACAATCCTCATCGGCTTTCTTT. This sequence encodes CASSEQSSSAFF.

This clonotype occurred a few times. The J gene is TRBJ2-7, the V gene TRBV7-2, with 8 bases that match TRBD2. Germline V gene data show CDR1 as SGHTA and CDR2 as FQGNSA. The CDR3 loop spans 17 amino acids. The V and J ends lost 0 bases and 2 bases, in that order; junction bases with no gene match: 9. The CDR3: CASSLAATSGFTYEQYF. DNA of the CDR3: TGTGCCAGCAGCTTAGCGGCTACTAGCGGCTTTACCTACGAGCAGTACTTC. The full variable domain, completed using reference TRBV7-2 and TRBJ2-7, is GAGVSQSPSNKVTEKGKDVELRCDPISGHTALYWYRQSLGQGLEFLIYFQGNSAPDKSGLPSDRFSAERTGGSVSTLTIQRTQQEDSAVYLCASSLAATSGFTYEQYFGPGTRLTVT.

This chain links TRBV18 with TRBJ1-2; D is ambiguous. Germline-derived CDR1 and CDR2 are KGHSH and LQKENI. V lost 4 bases and J lost 4, with 7 bases in between. This CDR3 has 12 residues. The CDR3 DNA follows: TGTGCCAGCTCACTGAAACTCTATGGCTACACCTTC. It specifies CASSLKLYGYTF.

Comment on this clonotype: The junction shows a germline mismatch at one end, possibly a read error. The chain combines TRBV4-3 with TRBJ2-7; 7 bases line up with TRBD1. The CDR3 contains 16 residues. The germline V gene has CDR1 LGHNA and CDR2 YSLEER. CDR3 bases: TGCGCCGGCAGCCGAGACCTGACAGGGAAGGCCTACGAGCAGTACTTC. Translated: CAGSRDLTGKAYEQYF.

V and J are TRBV6-1 and TRBJ2-1, with TRBD2 identical over 9 bases. The length of the CDR3 is 18 residues. Trimming took 5 bases from V and 7 from J; bases not matched to a gene: 18. Germline V gene lookup returns CDR1 MNHNS and CDR2 SASEGT. The CDR3 loop reads CASSTPRRGGGIGNEQFF. The CDR3 DNA reads TGTGCCAGCAGTACGCCGAGGCGGGGGGGCGGGATAGGGAATGAGCAGTTCTTC.

This clonotype turned up a few times. The chain carries TRBV9 and TRBJ1-3; TRBD1 matches at 7 bases. This CDR3 contains 15 residues. Unmatched junction bases numbered 12, after V lost 4 bases and J lost 8 bases. Germline assignment: CDR1 SGDLS and CDR2 YYNGEE. The CDR3 DNA is TGTGCCAGCAGCCCAGTCCCGACAGGGAGGCACACCATATATTTT. It yields the protein CASSPVPTGRHTIYF.

This clonotype was observed a handful of times. This chain connects TRBV20-1 to TRBJ2-3, with D perhaps TRBD1 (6 bases). Germline V gene data show CDR1 as DFQATT and CDR2 as SNEGSKA (reference sequence). V lost 0 bases, J lost 9 bases, and 13 bases lay in between. CDR3 length: 13 amino acids. CDR3 sequence reads: CSARDSTGWTQYF. In nucleotides, the CDR3 is TGCAGTGCTAGAGACTCCACAGGGTGGACGCAGTATTTT.

This clonotype was recorded many times. The chain joins TRBV5-6 to TRBJ2-1; D may be TRBD1 (6 bases). The germline CDR1 and CDR2 sequences are SGHDT and YYEEEE. V was trimmed by 4 bases and J by 6 bases, leaving 20 bases between them. This CDR3 is built from 16 residues. DNA for the CDR3: TGTGCCAGCAGCGAACCCCGCAGGACAGCAAGCAATGAGCAGTTCTTC. Translated, it gives CASSEPRRTASNEQFF.

This clonotype was counted a few times. The chain carries TRBV18 and TRBJ2-4, with 11 bases matching TRBD2. Losses at the gene ends were 0 bases for V and 4 bases for J; bases not matched to a gene: 5. Germline CDR1 KGHSH, CDR2 LQKENI. This CDR3 has 17 amino acids. The CDR3 sequence is CASSPPIAGGTKNIQYF. Written as DNA, the CDR3 is TGTGCCAGCTCACCACCGATAGCGGGGGGGACTAAAAACATTCAGTACTTC.

This clonotype was seen only a few times. The chain links TRBV20-1 to TRBJ2-5, with D perhaps TRBD2 (6 bases). Germline-derived CDR1 and CDR2 are DFQATT and SNEGSKA (reference sequence). The ends were cut back, 1 base at V and 11 bases at J, with 8 bases in the middle. The CDR3 extends over 10 amino acids. CDR3 nucleotide sequence: TGCAGTGCTAGAGCAGGACTACAGTACTTC. Protein: CSARAGLQYF.

This chain connects TRBV20-1 to TRBJ2-1, with 8 bases aligning to TRBD2. CDR1 and CDR2 (germline): DFQATT, SNEGSKA (reference sequence). After removal of 5 bases from V and 0 bases from J, the junction contained 3 bases not matched to a gene. This CDR3 has 14 amino acids. DNA of the CDR3: TGCAGTGCTGAGCGGGGGAGCTCCTACAATGAGCAGTTCTTC. This gives the protein CSAERGSSYNEQFF.

V and J are TRBV7-6 and TRBJ2-1; possibly TRBD2 for D (7 bases). Germline CDR1 reads SGHVS; CDR2 reads FNYEAQ. The V gene lost 1 base and the J gene lost 9 bases, with 25 bases spanning the gap. This CDR3 spans 18 amino acids. The CDR3 spells CASSLVSGRGAYDGEQFF. The CDR3 nucleotides are TGTGCCAGCAGCTTAGTAAGTGGCCGGGGGGCATATGATGGTGAGCAGTTCTTC.

This clonotype has at least ten counts. This rearrangement joins TRBV20-1 to TRBJ2-5; D possibly corresponds to TRBD2 (6 bases). CDR1 is DFQATT and CDR2 is SNEGSKA in the germline V gene (reference sequence). The length of the CDR3 is 14 residues. V lost 6 bases to trimming and J lost 5 bases, with 19 bases between them. The CDR3 sequence is CSALEGLAWETQYF. The CDR3 DNA follows: TGCAGTGCCCTAGAGGGTCTAGCGTGGGAGACCCAGTACTTC.

V and J are TRBV5-1 and TRBJ2-1; D gene unclear. The CDR3 runs 17 residues. The V end lost 4 bases, the J end lost 1 base, and 18 bases lay between the germline ends. Germline CDR1 reads SGHRS; CDR2 reads YFSETQ. CDR3 loop: CASSPVLGSESYNEQFF. As DNA, the CDR3 is TGCGCCAGCAGCCCCGTCTTGGGTTCGGAATCCTACAATGAGCAGTTCTTC.

This clonotype was seen a handful of times. The chain is built from TRBV25-1 and TRBJ2-7; D uncertain. The length of the CDR3 is 11 residues. Trimming stripped 4 bases from V and 7 bases from J, with 8 bases between. Germline CDR1 and CDR2: MGHDK and SYGVNS. CDR3 protein: CASSVGVEQYF. In nucleotides, the CDR3 is TGTGCCAGCAGTGTTGGGGTAGAGCAGTACTTC.

This clonotype turned up a few times. Sequence at one end of the junction differs from germline and may be a read error. This chain links TRBV7-2 with TRBJ1-2; D is unclear. CDR3 length: 10 residues. Germline-derived CDR1 and CDR2 are SGHTA and FQGNSA. CDR3 nucleotides: TGTGCCAGCAGCTTAAACACTTTTAGATTC. It translates to CASSLNTFRF.

In this sample, this clonotype turned up a few times. The rearrangement links TRBV18 to TRBJ2-1, with 8 positions matching TRBD1. Germline lookup yields CDR1 KGHSH and CDR2 LQKENI. The CDR3 has 16 residues. Trimming cost V 5 bases and J 8 bases; bases outside gene matches: 14. The CDR3 protein is CASSSDRGSSSDEQFF. As DNA, the CDR3 is TGTGCCAGCTCATCTGACAGGGGTTCTTCTTCTGATGAGCAGTTCTTC.

The sample holds many counts of this clonotype. The chain has TRBV7-8 and TRBJ2-5; a weak D match, TRBD1 (5 bases). The V gene's germline CDR1 is SGHVS and CDR2 FQNEAQ. V was pared by 1 base and J by 3 bases, with 9 bases between. The CDR3 has 14 amino acids. The CDR3 here is CASSLDVREETQYF. The DNA for the CDR3 is TGTGCCAGCAGCTTAGACGTCAGGGAAGAGACCCAGTACTTC.

This chain joins TRBV20-1 and TRBJ2-5, with 7 bases identical to TRBD2. Germline CDR1 and CDR2: DFQATT and SNEGSKA (reference sequence). V gave up 1 base and J gave up 5 bases; unmatched junction bases: 10. This CDR3 is built from 15 residues. The CDR3 DNA sequence: TGCAGTGCTAGAGGACTCAGGGCGGGAGAGGAGACCCAGTACTTC. Encoded protein: CSARGLRAGEETQYF.

V and J are TRBV7-2 and TRBJ2-2; 9 bases align to TRBD1. The CDR3 has 15 residues. V gave up 8 bases and J gave up 3 bases; unmatched junction bases: 7. Per germline, CDR1 SGHTA and CDR2 FQGNSA. The CDR3 sequence: CASGRWTGDTGELFF. CDR3 DNA sequence: TGTGCCAGCGGCAGATGGACAGGGGACACCGGGGAGCTGTTTTTT.

This clonotype was seen only a few times. The rearrangement joins TRBV9 to TRBJ2-1, with D maybe TRBD1 (6 bases). There are 15 residues in the CDR3. In germline, CDR1 is SGDLS, CDR2 YYNGEE. V was shortened by 4 bases and J by 7 bases, with 18 bases between the two germline ends. The CDR3 sequence is CASSPQGILMNEQFF. CDR3 coding DNA: TGTGCCAGCAGCCCCCAGGGGATCTTAATGAATGAGCAGTTCTTC.

The V gene is TRBV7-2, the J gene TRBJ2-7; weak D call: TRBD2 (6 bases). Trimming pared 1 base from V and 12 bases from J, leaving 22 bases between. The CDR3 totals 15 residues. CDR1 is SGHTA, CDR2 FQGNSA, per germline. This chain's CDR3 is CASSLGGTGLARRYF. The CDR3, as DNA: TGTGCCAGCAGCTTAGGGGGTACGGGGCTAGCGAGGAGGTACTTC.

The table lists this clonotype with a few counts. This chain links TRBV10-3 with TRBJ2-3, with 7 bases lining up with TRBD2. CDR1 and CDR2 from the germline V gene are ENHRY and SYGVKD. This CDR3 is 14 amino acids long. After removal of 8 bases from V and 0 bases from J, the junction contained 5 bases not matched to a gene. CDR3 region: CAILGGESTDTQYF. CDR3 DNA sequence: TGTGCCATCCTTGGGGGGGAGAGCACAGATACGCAGTATTTT.

In its sample, this clonotype was seen a few times. The chain links TRBV20-1 to TRBJ1-5, with D unclear. The CDR3 has 13 residues. V was pared by 3 bases and J by 0 bases, with 6 bases between. CDR1 and CDR2 from the germline V gene are DFQATT and SNEGSKA (reference sequence). CDR3 sequence (DNA): TGCAGTGCTAGCGATTATAGCAATCAGCCCCAGCATTTT. It translates to CSASDYSNQPQHF.

The J gene is TRBJ2-5, the V gene TRBV7-8; 7 bases are a match to TRBD1. Per germline, CDR1 SGHVS and CDR2 FQNEAQ. V was clipped by 1 base and J by 9 bases; unmatched bases: 2. This CDR3 contains 12 residues. CDR3 DNA sequence: TGTGCCAGCAGCTTAGACCAGGGGGCCCAGTACTTC. It translates to CASSLDQGAQYF.

This clonotype was found a few times. The CDR3: CASSPSGSPGFNEQFF. CDR3 DNA sequence: TGTGCCAGTAGTCCCTCGGGGTCACCGGGGTTCAATGAGCAGTTCTTC. The V gene is TRBV19, the J gene TRBJ2-1; tentative D call: TRBD2 (5 bases). Looked up from germline, CDR1 is LNHDA and CDR2 is SQIVND (reference sequence). V lost 5 bases to trimming and J lost 6 bases, with 20 bases between them. The CDR3 is 16 residues long.

This clonotype was counted a few times. The CDR3 bases are TGTGCCAGCAGTTCCCAGAGGTCCGGGGGCACTGAAGCTTTCTTT. Protein product: CASSSQRSGGTEAFF. V usage is TRBV12-3 or TRBV12-4 and J usage is TRBJ1-1; perhaps TRBD1 as D (5 bases). The length of the CDR3 is 15 residues. Trimming shortened V by 4 bases and J by 4 bases, and 16 bases separated the two germline ends.